One T cell receptor (beta chain) is described in this entry. What it binds is not known. The source of the sample is a study of vaccination and CD4 T cells after COVID-19. Study in general: Overlapping spike peptides from SARS-CoV-2, HCoV-NL63, HCoV-OC43 and HCoV-229E served to stimulate the cells. Study conclusions and caveats: Convalescent patients had a median roughly 87% of reactive clones appearing only post-vaccination.

Oncomine TCR Beta short-read sequencing was applied to DNA from cultured CD4+ T cells. Each CDR3 protein is one row after TCRdb ran MiXCR on the PCR reads. Of more than 15,000 distinct CDR3 sequences listed, around 44% are singletons. Regarding treatment: approximately 11-day PBMC culture with coronavirus spike peptide pools or control peptides (ViraFEST assay). ViraFEST used peptide pools to expand antigen-specific T cells before TCR sequencing. Roughly 2 million PBMCs were grown per well alongside roughly 10 IU/ml IL-2 and 8 to 10 ug/ml peptide pools. Germline CDR1 and CDR2: SGHNT and YYREEE (reference sequence). The CDR3 totals 17 residues. V was pared by 1 base and J by 8 bases, with 17 bases of the junction left unmatched.

The chain joins TRBV5-4 to TRBJ1-2, with 7 bases lining up with TRBD1. This receptor was taken from a human donor who had recovered from COVID-19. The material sequenced was CD4+ T cells from blood, cultured in vitro. The CDR3 sequence: CASSLRAAGGYIKGYTF. The CDR3 DNA reads TGTGCCAGCAGCTTGCGCGCGGCAGGGGGATACATAAAGGGCTACACCTTC.